These 20 T cell receptor beta chains were all obtained from the same sample, sequenced in a study of cytomegalovirus exposure and HLA in healthy donors. In the PCR, 60 Vbeta and 13 Jbeta primers were used. Clones were sequenced by immunoSEQ multiplex PCR, and TCRdb holds only the in-frame ones, with some missing. The sample records about 200,000 clones, roughly 80% being singletons. Material: PBMCs. These receptors were taken from a man in his thirties or forties in good health and CMV-seronegative.

The chain recombines TRBV11-2 with TRBJ1-6; maybe TRBD1 (6 bases). This CDR3 contains 15 residues. Trimming stripped 0 bases from V and 10 bases from J, with 13 bases between. Germline assignment: CDR1 SGHAT and CDR2 FQNNGV. The CDR3 nucleotides read TGTGCCAGCAGCTTAGAGCCCGGGGGGCGATCACCCCTCCACTTT. The encoded protein is CASSLEPGGRSPLHF.

The chain combines TRBV7-9 with TRBJ2-7; 13 bases map to TRBD2. Per germline, CDR1 SEHNR and CDR2 FQNEAQ (reference sequence). The CDR3 contains 16 residues. V dropped 5 bases and J dropped 7; count of bases not matched to a gene: 11. The chain's CDR3 is CASSPLTSGGANEQYF. As DNA, the CDR3 is TGTGCCAGCAGCCCCCTTACTAGCGGGGGGGCGAATGAGCAGTACTTC.

The table lists this clone with a count of one. The chain recombines TRBV15 with TRBJ1-2, with D possibly being TRBD1 (5 bases). The CDR3 runs 18 residues. Trimming took 3 bases from V and 3 from J, leaving 23 bases between them. Germline V CDR1 and CDR2: LNHNV, YYDKDF (reference sequence). This CDR3 is CATSSQGIKGGGHYGYTF. In nucleotides, the CDR3 is TGTGCCACCAGCAGTCAGGGTATAAAAGGTGGTGGTCACTATGGCTACACCTTC.

In its sample, this clone was seen a few times. This sequence joins TRBV11-2 and TRBJ2-1; D unclear. The CDR3 has 15 residues. The V end lost 1 base, the J end lost 0 bases, and 7 bases lay between the germline ends. Per the germline V gene, CDR1 is SGHAT and CDR2 is FQNNGV. The CDR3 region is CASSLVLSSYNEQFF. The CDR3 bases are TGTGCCAGCAGCTTAGTTCTGAGCTCCTACAATGAGCAGTTCTTC.

The gene calls are TRBV19 and TRBJ2-3; a possible D gene is TRBD2 (6 bases). Germline CDR1 and CDR2: LNHDA and SQIVND (reference sequence). CDR3 length: 14 amino acids. V dropped 4 bases and J dropped 8 bases, with 16 bases sitting between them. CDR3 DNA sequence: TGTGCCAGTAGTAGGGGGGAGAGAGGGAGTACGCAGTATTTT. Translation gives CASSRGERGSTQYF.

This clone was found a few times. The V and J genes are TRBV15 and TRBJ1-3, with unresolved D. Deletions cut 5 bases from V and 2 bases from J, with 10 bases between. The CDR3 is 14 residues long. Germline CDR1 and CDR2: LNHNV and YYDKDF (reference sequence). CDR3 DNA sequence: TGTGCCACCAGCCGAGGGAGTACTGGAAACACCATATATTTT. Translating gives CATSRGSTGNTIYF.

The CDR3 DNA reads TGTGCCAGCAGCGCGACTAGCGGGGGTACCTACGAGCAGTACTTC. It is translated as CASSATSGGTYEQYF. This chain joins TRBV7-8 and TRBJ2-7, with 12 bases matching TRBD2. The J segment lost 2 bases and the V segment lost 5 bases, leaving 4 bases of the junction unmatched. The CDR3 is 15 residues long. Germline CDR1 reads SGHVS; CDR2 reads FQNEAQ. Variable domain in full (rest from reference TRBV7-8 and TRBJ2-7): GAGVSQSPRYKVAKRGQDVALRCDPISGHVSLFWYQQALGQGPEFLTYFQNEAQLDKSGLPSDRFFAERPEGSVSTLKIQRTQQEDSAVYLCASSATSGGTYEQYFGPGTRLTVT.

V usage is TRBV21-1 and J usage is TRBJ1-5. TRBV21-1 is recorded as a pseudogene. The CDR3 runs to 15 residues. CDR3 loop: CASTGDGYSNQPQHF. The DNA for the CDR3 is TGTGCCAGCACGGGTGACGGATATAGCAATCAGCCCCAGCATTTT.

V is TRBV28 and J is TRBJ1-4, with no clear D. The CDR3 is 18 amino acids. Germline V gives CDR1 MDHEN, CDR2 SYDVKM. The V end was cut by 2 bases, the J end by 0 bases, with 16 bases between. This CDR3 reads CASSLGPGLLATNEKLFF. CDR3 in DNA: TGTGCCAGCAGTTTAGGTCCTGGACTACTAGCAACTAATGAAAAACTGTTTTTT. Full variable domain (missing parts from reference TRBV28 and TRBJ1-4): DVKVTQSSRYLVKRTGEKVFLECVQDMDHENMFWYRQDPGLGLRLIYFSYDVKMKEKGDIPEGYSVSREKKERFSLILESASTNQTSMYLCASSLGPGLLATNEKLFFGSGTQLSVL.

The chain is built from TRBV28 and TRBJ1-4, with D maybe TRBD1 (6 bases). Between the trimmed V and J ends, which lost 6 bases and 0 bases, there was a span of 20 bases. This CDR3 region has 18 residues. The germline gives CDR1 MDHEN, CDR2 SYDVKM. The CDR3 here is CASSDLQGILATNEKLFF. As DNA, the CDR3 is TGTGCCAGCAGCGACCTACAGGGTATCCTTGCAACTAATGAAAAACTGTTTTTT.

The rearrangement joins TRBV5-3 to TRBJ1-4; D unclear. TRBV5-3 is designated an ORF whose function remains uncertain. The CDR3 contains 16 residues. Trimming took 4 bases from V and 0 from J, leaving 13 bases between them. Here the CDR3 reads CARSLVTASTNEKLFF. CDR3 sequence (DNA): TGTGCCAGAAGCCTCGTCACAGCATCAACTAATGAAAAACTGTTTTTT.

This clone was seen only a few times. This chain links TRBV10-3 with TRBJ1-2, with 11 bases lining up with TRBD1. The CDR3 has 16 amino acids. With 3 bases clipped from V and 8 bases from J, the junction kept 11 bases outside the gene matches. CDR1 is ENHRY, CDR2 SYGVKD, per germline. CDR3 DNA: TGTGCCATCAGTGACCTCCCGGGACAGGGGGAAGGGGGCTACACCTTC. This codes for CAISDLPGQGEGGYTF.

The chain has TRBV5-4 and TRBJ2-5; weak D call: TRBD2 (6 bases). The CDR3 has 12 residues. CDR1 is SGHNT, CDR2 YYREEE, per germline (reference sequence). V was shortened by 7 bases and J by 3 bases, with 10 bases between the two germline ends. This chain's CDR3 is CASRGGEETQYF. The DNA for the CDR3 is TGTGCCAGCCGGGGCGGGGAAGAGACCCAGTACTTC.

The rearrangement links TRBV4-2 to TRBJ1-2, with 7 bases lining up with TRBD1. CDR1 LGHNA and CDR2 YNFKEQ come from the germline V gene. CDR3 size: 14 residues. J lost 6 bases, V lost 4 bases, and 8 bases had no gene match. For the CDR3, the DNA is TGTGCCAGCAGCCCCACAGGGGTAAAGGATGGCTACACCTTC. It specifies CASSPTGVKDGYTF.

The rearrangement uses TRBV2 and TRBJ2-3; 7 bases match TRBD2. The CDR3 contains 15 residues. Germline-derived CDR1 and CDR2 are SNHLY and FYNNEI. With V trimmed by 8 bases and J by 0 bases, 8 bases remained unmatched. This CDR3 reads CASPPPGGSTDTQYF. CDR3 nucleotide sequence: TGTGCCAGCCCCCCCCCGGGGGGAAGCACAGATACGCAGTATTTT.

The rearrangement uses TRBV28 and TRBJ1-2; the match to TRBD1 covers 7 bases. Looked up from germline, CDR1 is MDHEN and CDR2 is SYDVKM. Trimming removed 6 bases from V and 6 bases from J; junction bases left unmatched: 4. The CDR3 length is 12 residues. CDR3 sequence (DNA): TGTGCCAGCAGAAGACAGGGAGATGGCTACACCTTC. This codes for CASRRQGDGYTF.

This chain joins TRBV5-6 and TRBJ2-5, with 8 positions matching TRBD1. This CDR3 has 13 residues. Germline V CDR1 and CDR2: SGHDT, YYEEEE. With 7 bases clipped from V and 3 bases from J, the junction kept 5 bases outside the gene matches. Here the CDR3 reads CASLRDRKETQYF. CDR3 nucleotide sequence: TGTGCCAGCCTAAGGGACAGGAAAGAGACCCAGTACTTC.

The rearrangement joins TRBV5-5 to TRBJ2-3; 7 bases align to TRBD1. The CDR3 sequence is 16 residues long. CDR1 is SGHKS, CDR2 YYEKEE, per germline (reference sequence). V was clipped by 4 bases and J by 0 bases; unmatched bases: 8. The CDR3 DNA follows: TGTGCCAGCAGCCCCCTGACAGGGTCCAGCACAGATACGCAGTATTTT. It codes for CASSPLTGSSTDTQYF. The full variable domain, with the rest looked up from reference TRBV5-5 and TRBJ2-3, is DAGVTQSPTHLIKTRGQQVTLRCSPISGHKSVSWYQQVLGQGPQFIFQYYEKEERGRGNFPDRFSARQFPNYSSELNVNALLLGDSALYLCASSPLTGSSTDTQYFGPGTRLTVL.

V and J are TRBV5-1 and TRBJ1-2, with D perhaps TRBD1 (5 bases). Germline V gives CDR1 SGHRS, CDR2 YFSETQ. The CDR3 is 13 amino acids. Trimming pared 4 bases from V and 8 bases from J, leaving 15 bases between. As DNA, the CDR3 is TGCGCCAGCAGCCCCGGGTCTGGGGGGGGCTACACCTTC. This gives the protein CASSPGSGGGYTF.

The chain recombines TRBV2 with TRBJ1-3, with D maybe TRBD1 (5 bases). Looked up from germline, CDR1 is SNHLY and CDR2 is FYNNEI. V dropped 5 bases and J dropped 0 bases, with 17 bases sitting between them. The length of the CDR3 is 17 residues. CDR3 protein: CASSPDSTDFSGNTIYF. Here the CDR3 DNA reads TGTGCCAGCAGTCCCGATTCGACAGATTTCTCTGGAAACACCATATATTTT.